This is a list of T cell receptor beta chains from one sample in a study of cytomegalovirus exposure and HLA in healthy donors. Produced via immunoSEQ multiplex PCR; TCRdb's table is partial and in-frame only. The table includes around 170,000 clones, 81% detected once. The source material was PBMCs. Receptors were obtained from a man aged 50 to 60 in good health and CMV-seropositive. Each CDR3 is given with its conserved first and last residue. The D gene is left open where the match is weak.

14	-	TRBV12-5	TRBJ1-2	CASGSDGGIYGYTF
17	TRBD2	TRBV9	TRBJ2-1	CASSVGTSGGAYNEQFF
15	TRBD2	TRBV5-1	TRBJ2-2	CASSLETGGTGELFF
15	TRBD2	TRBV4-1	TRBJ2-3	CASSLGLAGVDTQYF
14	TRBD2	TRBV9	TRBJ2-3	CASSLAGAGDTQYF
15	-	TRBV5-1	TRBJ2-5	CASSWDSLGQETQYF
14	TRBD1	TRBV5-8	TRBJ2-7	CASSTRDRTYEQYF
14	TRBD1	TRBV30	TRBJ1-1	CACRDRGMNTEAFF
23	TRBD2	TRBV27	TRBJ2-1	CASRLPAGTITVWGPKSLVEQFF
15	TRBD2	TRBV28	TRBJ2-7	CASSFGEGPTYEQYF
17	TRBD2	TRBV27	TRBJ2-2	CASRSSSGGLNTGELFF
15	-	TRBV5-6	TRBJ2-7	CASSLAPVVGYEQYF
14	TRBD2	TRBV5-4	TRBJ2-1	CASTTSGGGDEQFF
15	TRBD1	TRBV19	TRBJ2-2	CASRRGTGNTGELFF
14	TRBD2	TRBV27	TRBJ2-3	CASSFRLARDTQYF
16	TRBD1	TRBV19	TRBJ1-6	CASSILGTGAGSPLHF
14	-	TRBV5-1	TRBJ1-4	CASSPGAGWEKLFF
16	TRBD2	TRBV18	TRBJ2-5	CASSPPSGRAEETQYF
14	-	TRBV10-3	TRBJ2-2	CAISGGPNTGELFF
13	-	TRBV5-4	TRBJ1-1	CASSLAGFTEAFF
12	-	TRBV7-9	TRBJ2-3	CASSAYTDTQYF
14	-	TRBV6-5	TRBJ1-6	CASSYRQGISPLHF
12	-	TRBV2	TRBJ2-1	CASSELEVGQFF
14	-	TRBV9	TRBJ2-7	CASSVGGSPYEQYF